The next 28 T cell receptor beta chains were all read from a single sample in a study of long-term antiretroviral therapy in people with HIV. Run at survey level, the immunoSEQ assay was version v3.0. Libraries were prepared by immunoSEQ multiplex PCR; TCRdb keeps only in-frame clonotypes and omits some of them. Of some 23,000 clones in the sample, more than 80% were seen once. Sequences were derived from unsorted PBMCs, sampled 7.6 years after starting antiretroviral therapy. These TCRs come from a middle-aged woman with HIV.

V gene TRBV6-1 combines with J gene TRBJ2-2; 7 bases match TRBD2. This CDR3 comprises 16 residues. V was clipped by 1 base and J by 5 bases; unmatched bases: 7. CDR1 and CDR2 from the germline V gene are MNHNS and SASEGT. CDR3 sequence reads: CASSEEGGIQTGELFF. The CDR3 nucleotides are TGTGCCAGCAGTGAAGAGGGAGGGATTCAAACCGGGGAGCTGTTTTTT.

The rearrangement joins TRBV30 to TRBJ1-3; no clear D gene. V lost 5 bases and J 0 bases, leaving 8 bases between the germline ends. Germline V lookup: CDR1 GTSNPN, CDR2 SVGIG (reference sequence). The CDR3 loop spans 13 amino acids. The CDR3 sequence is CAWQTTSGNTIYF. CDR3 in DNA: TGTGCCTGGCAGACAACCTCTGGAAACACCATATATTTT.

The V and J genes are TRBV4-3 and TRBJ1-4, with D possibly TRBD1 on 5 matching bases. CDR1 is LGHNA and CDR2 is YSLEER in the germline V gene. V lost 5 bases and J lost 5, with 15 bases in between. The CDR3 length is 15 residues. CDR3 loop: CASSLAGTVNEKLFF. In DNA form, the CDR3 reads TGCGCCAGCAGCTTGGCCGGGACGGTGAATGAAAAACTGTTTTTT.

This clone was observed a single time. The chain uses TRBV5-1 and TRBJ2-5, with D tentatively TRBD1 (6 bases). This CDR3 is 14 amino acids long. Trimming shortened V by 0 bases and J by 1 base, and 7 bases separated the two germline ends. Germline V gene data show CDR1 as SGHRS and CDR2 as YFSETQ. The CDR3 nucleotides are TGCGCCAGCAGCTTGGGACAGGCCCAAGAGACCCAGTACTTC. Translation: CASSLGQAQETQYF.

The chain is built from TRBV7-9 and TRBJ1-2; possible D gene TRBD1, 5 bases. Looked up from germline, CDR1 is SEHNR and CDR2 is FQNEAQ (reference sequence). This CDR3 has 16 amino acids. V shed 0 bases and J shed 4 bases, with 15 bases lying between them. The CDR3 coding sequence is TGTGCCAGCAGCTTAGCGAGCAGGGCCTTTTCCTATGGCTACACCTTC. Translating it yields CASSLASRAFSYGYTF.

Of note for this clone: Other DNA variants within this sample encode the same CDR3. The rearrangement uses TRBV6-5 and TRBJ2-7, with D maybe TRBD1 (6 bases). CDR3 size: 12 residues. The V gene's germline CDR1 is MNHEY and CDR2 SVGAGI. Trimming took off 7 bases at V and 2 bases at J, with 9 bases between the two ends. The CDR3 DNA is TGTGCCAGCAAAGGGGGAGCCTACGAGCAGTACTTC. It codes for CASKGGAYEQYF.

This clone appeared a few times. The CDR3 DNA reads as TGTGCCAGCAGCTTATCCCAGGGGTACGGTGGAAACACCATATATTTT. Amino acid sequence: CASSLSQGYGGNTIYF. The genes are TRBV11-2 and TRBJ1-3; possibly TRBD1 for D (6 bases). CDR3 length equals 16 residues. CDR1 is SGHAT and CDR2 is FQNNGV in the germline V gene. V lost 2 bases to trimming and J lost 3 bases, with 14 bases between them.

The rearrangement joins TRBV12-5 to TRBJ1-4; weak D call: TRBD1 (5 bases). The germline V gene encodes CDR1 LGHNT and CDR2 FRNRAP. Trimming removed 0 bases from V and 4 bases from J, with 9 bases in between. This CDR3 spans 15 amino acids. The CDR3 region is CASGLVDRHNEKLFF. DNA for the CDR3: TGTGCTAGTGGTTTGGTTGACAGACATAATGAAAAACTGTTTTTT.

This chain uses TRBV5-5 with TRBJ2-7, with D maybe TRBD1 (6 bases). This CDR3 comprises 13 residues. The V end was cut by 2 bases, the J end by 2 bases, with 8 bases between. Germline V lookup: CDR1 SGHKS, CDR2 YYEKEE (reference sequence). The CDR3 DNA is TGTGCCAGCAGCTTTGGACAGACCTACGAGCAGTACTTC. It encodes CASSFGQTYEQYF.

This clone turned up a few times. The chain carries TRBV10-1 and TRBJ2-7; perhaps TRBD2 as D (5 bases). The CDR3 totals 15 residues. The germline V and J ends were trimmed by 6 bases and 0 bases, with 15 bases remaining between them. Germline CDR1 reads WNHNN; CDR2 reads SYGVQD (reference sequence). CDR3 protein: CASSEDGGNSYEQYF. The CDR3 DNA is TGCGCCAGCAGCGAGGACGGAGGCAACTCCTACGAGCAGTACTTC.

This clone came up a few times. The V gene is TRBV4-3, the J gene TRBJ1-3; unclear D gene. Germline loops: CDR1 LGHNA, CDR2 YSLEER. Trimming stripped 2 bases from V and 2 bases from J, with 16 bases between. The CDR3 has 17 residues. This CDR3 reads CASSQRYGGRTGNTIYF. The CDR3 nucleotides are TGCGCCAGCAGCCAAAGATATGGCGGCCGCACTGGAAACACCATATATTTT.

The chain joins TRBV18 to TRBJ1-1; D perhaps matches TRBD1 (5 bases). Deletions cut 4 bases from V and 3 bases from J, with 15 bases between. Germline V gene lookup returns CDR1 KGHSH and CDR2 LQKENI. This CDR3 comprises 15 residues. For the CDR3, the DNA is TGTGCCAGCTCACGAGACGTTGGAGGGGACACTGAAGCTTTCTTT. Its translation: CASSRDVGGDTEAFF. Combining the CDR3 with reference TRBV18 and TRBJ1-1 gives the whole variable domain NAGVMQNPRHLVRRRGQEARLRCSPMKGHSHVYWYRQLPEEGLKFMVYLQKENIIDESGMPKERFSAEFPKEGPSILRIQQVVRGDSAAYFCASSRDVGGDTEAFFGQGTRLTVV.

This chain joins TRBV7-9 and TRBJ2-7, with D perhaps TRBD2 (6 bases). Germline values: CDR1 SEHNR, CDR2 FQNEAQ (reference sequence). V was cut by 6 bases and J by 2 bases, with 23 bases left in between. This CDR3 spans 17 amino acids. Written as DNA, the CDR3 is TGTGCCAGCAGTTCGCGGGCGGGACGCAGGATCACCTACGAGCAGTACTTC. Its translation: CASSSRAGRRITYEQYF.

The chain recombines TRBV5-8 with TRBJ1-4; D not certain. Trimming shortened V by 0 bases and J by 4 bases, and 10 bases separated the two germline ends. This CDR3 is 15 amino acids long. Germline V lookup: CDR1 SGHTS, CDR2 YDEGEE. CDR3 protein: CASSLAGSFNEKLFF. The CDR3, as DNA: TGTGCCAGCAGCTTGGCTGGCTCCTTTAATGAAAAACTGTTTTTT.

The V and J genes are TRBV30 and TRBJ1-1; the D gene is possibly TRBD1 (5 bases). CDR3 size: 13 residues. The V and J ends lost 0 bases and 10 bases respectively, with 15 bases between them. Germline CDR1 reads GTSNPN; CDR2 reads SVGIG (reference sequence). CDR3 residues: CAWSVQMGEVAFF. CDR3 DNA sequence: TGTGCCTGGAGTGTGCAGATGGGGGAAGTAGCTTTCTTT.

The chain is built from TRBV18 and TRBJ1-2; 9 positions match TRBD1. Germline V gives CDR1 KGHSH, CDR2 LQKENI. V shed 6 bases and J 7 bases; nucleotides not matched to a gene: 9. CDR3 length equals 14 residues. The CDR3 DNA follows: TGTGCCAGCTCTCCCGGGACAGGGAGGGGTGGCTACACCTTC. Protein: CASSPGTGRGGYTF.

This chain joins TRBV30 and TRBJ1-5, with TRBD1 matching 10 bases. From germline, CDR1 is GTSNPN and CDR2 SVGIG (reference sequence). CDR3 size: 14 residues. V was pared by 2 bases and J by 7 bases, with 5 bases of the junction left unmatched. As DNA, the CDR3 is TGTGCCTGGAGTCCGACAGGGGGCAGGCAGCCCCAGCATTTT. Its protein is CAWSPTGGRQPQHF.

This clone was seen a few times. This chain uses TRBV10-1 with TRBJ2-5, with D possibly matching TRBD1 (6 bases). The length of the CDR3 is 16 residues. V lost 0 bases and J 0 bases, leaving 11 bases between the germline ends. CDR1 and CDR2 from the germline V gene are WNHNN and SYGVQD (reference sequence). In nucleotides, the CDR3 is TGCGCCAGCAGTGAGTCGTTCGACAGGAACCAAGAGACCCAGTACTTC. Amino acids: CASSESFDRNQETQYF.

The genes are TRBV27 and TRBJ1-1; TRBD1 agrees at 7 bases. Losses at the gene ends were 4 bases for V and 1 base for J; bases not matched to a gene: 6. Germline-derived CDR1 and CDR2 are MNHEY and SMNVEV (reference sequence). The CDR3 spans 15 residues. The CDR3 sequence is CASSSSGTANTEAFF. DNA for the CDR3: TGTGCCAGCAGTTCGTCCGGGACAGCGAACACTGAAGCTTTCTTT.

This chain joins TRBV5-1 and TRBJ2-7, with unresolved D. V dropped 0 bases and J dropped 2 bases, with 15 bases sitting between them. The V gene's germline CDR1 is SGHRS and CDR2 YFSETQ. The length of the CDR3 is 16 residues. Here the CDR3 DNA reads TGCGCCAGCAGCTTGGGTCCATGGGTGTCCCCCTACGAGCAGTACTTC. Amino acid sequence: CASSLGPWVSPYEQYF.

The chain is built from TRBV14 and TRBJ1-2; D not certain. Germline lookup yields CDR1 SGHDN and CDR2 FVKESK. Trimming took off 4 bases at V and 12 bases at J, with 18 bases between the two ends. The CDR3 loop spans 13 amino acids. The CDR3 DNA reads TGTGCCAGCAGCCCCGACATAATATTGATCGACACCTTC. Protein product: CASSPDIILIDTF.

This clone was counted once. The chain employs TRBV27 and TRBJ2-3; 8 nucleotides align to TRBD1. CDR3 size: 14 residues. Trimming at V came to 1 base and at J to 4 bases, leaving 1 base not matched to a gene. Germline V lookup: CDR1 MNHEY, CDR2 SMNVEV (reference sequence). DNA of the CDR3: TGTGCCAGCAGTTTATGGACAGGGTCAGATACGCAGTATTTT. Translated, it gives CASSLWTGSDTQYF.

V and J are TRBV30 and TRBJ1-3, with a possible D match to TRBD1 (5 bases). V was trimmed by 3 bases and J by 3 bases, leaving 15 bases between them. Germline V lookup: CDR1 GTSNPN, CDR2 SVGIG (reference sequence). The CDR3 contains 15 residues. CDR3 coding DNA: TGTGCCTGGAGGAAAGGCAGGGAACGTGGAAACACCATATATTTT. This codes for CAWRKGRERGNTIYF.

This sequence joins TRBV7-3 and TRBJ2-5; D perhaps matches TRBD1 (6 bases). The germline V gene has CDR1 SGHTA and CDR2 FQGTGA. The CDR3 has 16 amino acids. V shed 2 bases and J shed 0 bases, with 13 bases lying between them. For the CDR3, the DNA is TGTGCCAGCAGCTTATCAGGGGCGGGTTACCAAGAGACCCAGTACTTC. It is translated as CASSLSGAGYQETQYF.

This chain links TRBV5-1 with TRBJ1-4, with a possible D match to TRBD1 (5 bases). The CDR3 totals 14 residues. Germline CDR1 reads SGHRS; CDR2 reads YFSETQ. Deletions cut 4 bases from V and 0 bases from J, with 7 bases between. The CDR3 DNA is TGCGCCAGCAGCGAGACAGCAACTAATGAAAAACTGTTTTTT. It codes for CASSETATNEKLFF.

V usage is TRBV4-3 and J usage is TRBJ2-2, with D maybe TRBD2 (5 bases). The CDR3 contains 13 residues. Germline CDR1 reads LGHNA; CDR2 reads YSLEER. Trimming pared 2 bases from V and 7 bases from J, leaving 8 bases between. CDR3 DNA sequence: TGCGCCAGCAGCCAACTAGCAGTCGGGGAGCTGTTTTTT. This sequence encodes CASSQLAVGELFF.

The chain uses TRBV19 and TRBJ1-1; D uncertain. V was shortened by 9 bases and J by 0 bases, with 14 bases between the two germline ends. The CDR3 is made up of 14 amino acids. The germline CDR1 and CDR2 sequences are LNHDA and SQIVND (reference sequence). The CDR3 protein is CASRLGGMNTEAFF. In DNA form, the CDR3 reads TGTGCCAGCCGTCTCGGCGGGATGAACACTGAAGCTTTCTTT.

J is TRBJ1-1 and V is TRBV6-5, with unresolved D. The CDR3 totals 14 residues. The germline V and J ends were trimmed by 2 bases and 1 base, with 8 bases remaining between them. Germline V gene data show CDR1 as MNHEY and CDR2 as SVGAGI. The CDR3 bases are TGTGCCAGCAGTTACCATGTTCCGAACACTGAAGCTTTCTTT. Translated: CASSYHVPNTEAFF.